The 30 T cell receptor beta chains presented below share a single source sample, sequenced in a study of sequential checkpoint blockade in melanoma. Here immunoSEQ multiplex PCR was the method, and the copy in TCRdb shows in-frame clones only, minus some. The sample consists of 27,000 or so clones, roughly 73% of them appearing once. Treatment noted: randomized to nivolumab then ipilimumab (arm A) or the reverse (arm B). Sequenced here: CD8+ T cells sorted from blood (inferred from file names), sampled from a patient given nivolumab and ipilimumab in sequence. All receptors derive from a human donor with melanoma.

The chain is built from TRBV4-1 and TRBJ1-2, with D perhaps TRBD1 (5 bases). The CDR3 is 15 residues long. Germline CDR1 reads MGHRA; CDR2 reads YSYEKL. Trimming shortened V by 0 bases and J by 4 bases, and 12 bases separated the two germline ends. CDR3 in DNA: TGCGCCAGCAGCCAAGACCCAGGGAGGGCCTATGGCTACACCTTC. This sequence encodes CASSQDPGRAYGYTF.

The CDR3 spells CASSQKSGSPNEQFF. The CDR3 bases are TGCGCCAGCAGCCAAAAAAGCGGGAGTCCCAATGAGCAGTTCTTC. The V call is TRBV4-3, the J call TRBJ2-7; TRBD2 agrees at 8 bases. The end of the DNA is better explained by TRBJ2-1, so the J call may be wrong. Germline-derived CDR1 and CDR2 are LGHNA and YSLEER. The CDR3 runs 15 residues.

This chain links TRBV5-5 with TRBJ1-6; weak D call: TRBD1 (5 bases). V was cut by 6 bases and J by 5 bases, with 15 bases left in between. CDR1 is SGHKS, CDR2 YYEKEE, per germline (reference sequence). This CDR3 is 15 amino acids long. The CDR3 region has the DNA TGTGCCAGCAACAGGAACACGCTTGATAATTCACCCCTCCACTTT. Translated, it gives CASNRNTLDNSPLHF. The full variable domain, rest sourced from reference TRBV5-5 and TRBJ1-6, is DAGVTQSPTHLIKTRGQQVTLRCSPISGHKSVSWYQQVLGQGPQFIFQYYEKEERGRGNFPDRFSARQFPNYSSELNVNALLLGDSALYLCASNRNTLDNSPLHFGNGTRLTVT.

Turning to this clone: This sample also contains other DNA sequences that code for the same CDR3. The CDR3 nucleotides read TGCGCCAGCAGCTTAGGCGGGGGCACTGAAGCTTTCTTT. It codes for CASSLGGGTEAFF. The chain recombines TRBV5-1 with TRBJ1-1; possibly TRBD1 for D (5 bases). Germline CDR1 reads SGHRS; CDR2 reads YFSETQ. There are 13 residues in the CDR3. V was cut by 2 bases and J by 4 bases, with 9 bases left in between.

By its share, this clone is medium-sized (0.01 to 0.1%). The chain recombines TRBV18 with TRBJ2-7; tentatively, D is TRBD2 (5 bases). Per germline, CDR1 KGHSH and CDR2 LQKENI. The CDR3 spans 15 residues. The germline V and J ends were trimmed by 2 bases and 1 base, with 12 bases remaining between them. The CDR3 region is CASSPGAARSYEQYF. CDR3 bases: TGTGCCAGCTCACCAGGAGCGGCCCGATCCTACGAGCAGTACTTC. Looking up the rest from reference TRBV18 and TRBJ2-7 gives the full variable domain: NAGVMQNPRHLVRRRGQEARLRCSPMKGHSHVYWYRQLPEEGLKFMVYLQKENIIDESGMPKERFSAEFPKEGPSILRIQQVVRGDSAAYFCASSPGAARSYEQYFGPGTRLTVT.

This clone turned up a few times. CDR3 sequence (DNA): TGTGCCAGCAGCTTTCGGGACACAGAACTATACGAGCAGTACTTC. This encodes CASSFRDTELYEQYF. This sequence joins TRBV11-1 and TRBJ2-7, with D tentatively TRBD1 (6 bases). Trimming pared 3 bases from V and 4 bases from J, leaving 16 bases between. Germline values: CDR1 SGHAT, CDR2 FQDESV (reference sequence). The length of the CDR3 is 15 residues.

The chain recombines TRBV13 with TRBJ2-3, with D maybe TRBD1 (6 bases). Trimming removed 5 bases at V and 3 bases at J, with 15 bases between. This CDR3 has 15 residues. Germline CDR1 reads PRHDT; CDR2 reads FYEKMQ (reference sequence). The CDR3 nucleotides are TGTGCCAGCAGCCCTAGGTTGCAGGGGACAGATACGCAGTATTTT. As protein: CASSPRLQGTDTQYF.

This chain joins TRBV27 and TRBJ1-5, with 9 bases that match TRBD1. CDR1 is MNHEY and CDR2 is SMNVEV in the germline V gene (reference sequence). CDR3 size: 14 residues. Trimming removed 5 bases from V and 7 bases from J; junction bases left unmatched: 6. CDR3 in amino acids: CASSMGQGQQPQHF. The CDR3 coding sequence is TGTGCCAGCAGTATGGGACAGGGTCAGCAGCCCCAGCATTTT.

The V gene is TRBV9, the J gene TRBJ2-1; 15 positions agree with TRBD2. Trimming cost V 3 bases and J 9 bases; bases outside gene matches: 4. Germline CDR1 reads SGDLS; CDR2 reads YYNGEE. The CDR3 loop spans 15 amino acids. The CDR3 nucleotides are TGTGCCAGCAGCGGGACTAGCGGGGGGGCTTTTGAGCAGTTCTTC. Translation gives CASSGTSGGAFEQFF.

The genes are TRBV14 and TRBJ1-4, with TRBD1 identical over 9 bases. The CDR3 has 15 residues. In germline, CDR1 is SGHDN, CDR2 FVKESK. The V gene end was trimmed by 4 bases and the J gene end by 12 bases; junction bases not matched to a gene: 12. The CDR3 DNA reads TGTGCCAGCAGCCGTTCCGGGACAGGGATCGTCGAACTGTTTTTT. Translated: CASSRSGTGIVELFF.

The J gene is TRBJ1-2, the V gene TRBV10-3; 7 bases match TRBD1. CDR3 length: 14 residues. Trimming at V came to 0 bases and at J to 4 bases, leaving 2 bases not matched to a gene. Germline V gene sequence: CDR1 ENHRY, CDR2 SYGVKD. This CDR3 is CAISESGQAYGYTF. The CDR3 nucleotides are TGTGCCATCAGTGAGTCAGGACAGGCCTATGGCTACACCTTC.

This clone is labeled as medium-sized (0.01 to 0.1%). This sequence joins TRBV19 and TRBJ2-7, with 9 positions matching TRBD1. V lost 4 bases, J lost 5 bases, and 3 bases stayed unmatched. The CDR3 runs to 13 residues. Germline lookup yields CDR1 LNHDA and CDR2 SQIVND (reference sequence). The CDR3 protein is CASSTTGGNEQYF. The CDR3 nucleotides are TGTGCCAGTAGTACGACAGGGGGTAACGAGCAGTACTTC. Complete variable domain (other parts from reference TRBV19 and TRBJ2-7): DGGITQSPKYLFRKEGQNVTLSCEQNLNHDAMYWYRQDPGQGLRLIYYSQIVNDFQKGDIAEGYSVSREKKESFPLTVTSAQKNPTAFYLCASSTTGGNEQYFGPGTRLTVT.

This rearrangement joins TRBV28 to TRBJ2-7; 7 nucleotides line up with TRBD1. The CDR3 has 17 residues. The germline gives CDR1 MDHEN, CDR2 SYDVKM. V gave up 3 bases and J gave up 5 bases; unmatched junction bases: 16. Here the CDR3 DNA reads TGTGCCAGCAGTTTCGAGGCAGGGGGTACCTCTTTCAACGAGCAGTACTTC. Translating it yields CASSFEAGGTSFNEQYF.

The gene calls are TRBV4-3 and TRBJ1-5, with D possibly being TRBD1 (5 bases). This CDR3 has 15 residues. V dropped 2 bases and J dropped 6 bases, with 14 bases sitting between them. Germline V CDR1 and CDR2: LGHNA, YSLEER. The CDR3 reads CASSQSRQGGQPQHF. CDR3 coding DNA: TGCGCCAGCAGCCAATCCCGCCAGGGAGGTCAGCCCCAGCATTTT.

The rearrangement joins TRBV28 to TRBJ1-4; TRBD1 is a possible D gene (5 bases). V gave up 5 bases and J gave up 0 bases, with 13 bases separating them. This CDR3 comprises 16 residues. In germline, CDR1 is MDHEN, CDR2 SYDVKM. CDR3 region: CASSPLDISTNEKLFF. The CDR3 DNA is TGTGCCAGCAGTCCTCTGGACATTTCAACTAATGAAAAACTGTTTTTT.

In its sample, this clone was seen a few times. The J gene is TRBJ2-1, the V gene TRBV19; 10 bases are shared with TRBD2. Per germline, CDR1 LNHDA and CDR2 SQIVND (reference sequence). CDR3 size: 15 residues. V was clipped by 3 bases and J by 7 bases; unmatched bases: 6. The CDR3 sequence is CASSILAGADNEQFF. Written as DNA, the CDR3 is TGTGCCAGTAGTATCCTAGCGGGAGCGGATAATGAGCAGTTCTTC.

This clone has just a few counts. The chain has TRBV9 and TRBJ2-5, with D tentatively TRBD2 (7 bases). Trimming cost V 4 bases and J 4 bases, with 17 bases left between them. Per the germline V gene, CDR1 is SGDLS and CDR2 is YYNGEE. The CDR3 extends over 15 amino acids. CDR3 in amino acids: CASSTSGGALETQYF. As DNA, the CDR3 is TGTGCCAGCAGCACCTCGGGGGGCGCTTTAGAGACCCAGTACTTC.

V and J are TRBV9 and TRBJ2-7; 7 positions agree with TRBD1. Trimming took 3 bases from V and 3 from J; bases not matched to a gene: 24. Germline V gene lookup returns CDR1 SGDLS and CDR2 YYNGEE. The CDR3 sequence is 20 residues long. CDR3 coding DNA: TGTGCCAGCAGCGGTAGTTTGGACAGGTCGGGGACGAAGAACGGCTACGAGCAGTACTTC. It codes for CASSGSLDRSGTKNGYEQYF. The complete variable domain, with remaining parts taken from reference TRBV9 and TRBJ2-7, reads DSGVTQTPKHLITATGQRVTLRCSPRSGDLSVYWYQQSLDQGLQFLIQYYNGEERAKGNILERFSAQQFPDLHSELNLSSLELGDSALYFCASSGSLDRSGTKNGYEQYFGPGTRLTVT.

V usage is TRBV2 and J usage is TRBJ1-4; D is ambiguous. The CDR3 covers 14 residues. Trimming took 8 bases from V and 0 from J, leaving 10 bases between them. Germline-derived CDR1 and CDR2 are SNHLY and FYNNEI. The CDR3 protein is CASGWEATNEKLFF. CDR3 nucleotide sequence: TGTGCCAGCGGGTGGGAGGCAACTAATGAAAAACTGTTTTTT.

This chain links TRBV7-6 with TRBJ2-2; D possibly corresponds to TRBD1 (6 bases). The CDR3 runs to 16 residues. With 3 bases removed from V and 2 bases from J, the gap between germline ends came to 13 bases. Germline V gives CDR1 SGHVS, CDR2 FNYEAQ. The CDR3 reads CASSFATGFNTGELFF. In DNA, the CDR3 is TGTGCCAGCAGCTTCGCGACAGGATTCAACACCGGGGAGCTGTTTTTT.

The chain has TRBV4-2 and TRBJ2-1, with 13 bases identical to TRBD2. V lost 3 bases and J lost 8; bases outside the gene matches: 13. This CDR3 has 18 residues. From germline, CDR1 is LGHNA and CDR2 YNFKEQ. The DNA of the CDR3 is TGTGCCAGCAGCCAGCTCCCCTGGACTAGCGGGAGTTCTCATGAGCAGTTCTTC. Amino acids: CASSQLPWTSGSSHEQFF.

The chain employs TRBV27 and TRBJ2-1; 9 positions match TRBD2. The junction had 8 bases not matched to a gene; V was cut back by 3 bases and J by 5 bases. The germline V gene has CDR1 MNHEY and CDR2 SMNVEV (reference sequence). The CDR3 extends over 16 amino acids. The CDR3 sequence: CASSLGLAGWDNEQFF. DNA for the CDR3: TGTGCCAGCAGTTTGGGTCTAGCGGGGTGGGACAATGAGCAGTTCTTC.

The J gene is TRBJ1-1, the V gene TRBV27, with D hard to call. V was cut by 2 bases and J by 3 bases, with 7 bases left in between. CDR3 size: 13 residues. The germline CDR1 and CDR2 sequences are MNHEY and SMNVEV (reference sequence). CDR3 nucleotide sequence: TGTGCCAGCAGTTTAGGGCAGCACACTGAAGCTTTCTTT. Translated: CASSLGQHTEAFF.

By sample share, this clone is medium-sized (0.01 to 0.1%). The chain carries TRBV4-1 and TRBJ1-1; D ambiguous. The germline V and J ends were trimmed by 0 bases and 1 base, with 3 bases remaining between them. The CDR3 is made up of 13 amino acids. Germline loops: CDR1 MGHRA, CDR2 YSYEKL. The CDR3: CASSQDKNTEAFF. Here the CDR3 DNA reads TGCGCCAGCAGCCAAGATAAGAACACTGAAGCTTTCTTT.

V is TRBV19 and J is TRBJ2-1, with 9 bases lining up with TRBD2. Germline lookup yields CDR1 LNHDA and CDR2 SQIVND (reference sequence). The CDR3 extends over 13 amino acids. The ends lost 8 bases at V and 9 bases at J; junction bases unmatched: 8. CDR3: CASGRGGAFEQFF. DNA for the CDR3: TGTGCCAGTGGGCGCGGGGGGGCTTTTGAGCAGTTCTTC.

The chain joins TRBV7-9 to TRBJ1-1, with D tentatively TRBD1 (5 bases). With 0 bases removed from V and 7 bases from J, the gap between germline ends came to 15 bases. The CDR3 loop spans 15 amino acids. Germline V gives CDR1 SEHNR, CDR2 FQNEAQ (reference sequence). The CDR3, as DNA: TGTGCCAGCAGCTTAGCCGGAGGGGCTCGAGGTGAAGCTTTCTTT. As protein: CASSLAGGARGEAFF.

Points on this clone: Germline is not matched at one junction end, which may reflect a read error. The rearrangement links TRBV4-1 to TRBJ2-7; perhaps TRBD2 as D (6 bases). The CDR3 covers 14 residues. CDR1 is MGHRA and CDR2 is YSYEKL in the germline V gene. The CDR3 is CASSQDDAGSEQHF. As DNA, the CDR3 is TGCGCCAGCAGCCAAGATGACGCCGGGAGCGAGCAGCACTTC.

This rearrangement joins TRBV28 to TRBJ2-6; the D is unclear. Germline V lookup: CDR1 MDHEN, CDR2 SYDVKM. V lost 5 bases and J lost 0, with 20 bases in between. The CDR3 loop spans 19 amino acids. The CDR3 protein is CASSTTSPNQFSGANVLTF. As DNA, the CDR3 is TGTGCCAGCAGTACTACCTCTCCCAATCAGTTCTCTGGGGCCAACGTCCTGACTTTC.

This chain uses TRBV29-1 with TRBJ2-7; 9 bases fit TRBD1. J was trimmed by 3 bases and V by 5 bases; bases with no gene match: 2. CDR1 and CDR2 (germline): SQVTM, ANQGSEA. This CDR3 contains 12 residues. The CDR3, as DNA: TGCAGCGTTAGGACAGGGGTCTACGAGCAGTACTTC. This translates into CSVRTGVYEQYF.

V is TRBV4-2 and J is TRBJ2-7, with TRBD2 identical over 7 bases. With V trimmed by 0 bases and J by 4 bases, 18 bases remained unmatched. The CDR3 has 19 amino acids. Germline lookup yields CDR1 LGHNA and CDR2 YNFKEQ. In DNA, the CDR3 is TGTGCCAGCAGCCAAGAAAGGCTTGGGGACGCGGGAGCCGGTTACGAGCAGTACTTC. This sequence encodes CASSQERLGDAGAGYEQYF.